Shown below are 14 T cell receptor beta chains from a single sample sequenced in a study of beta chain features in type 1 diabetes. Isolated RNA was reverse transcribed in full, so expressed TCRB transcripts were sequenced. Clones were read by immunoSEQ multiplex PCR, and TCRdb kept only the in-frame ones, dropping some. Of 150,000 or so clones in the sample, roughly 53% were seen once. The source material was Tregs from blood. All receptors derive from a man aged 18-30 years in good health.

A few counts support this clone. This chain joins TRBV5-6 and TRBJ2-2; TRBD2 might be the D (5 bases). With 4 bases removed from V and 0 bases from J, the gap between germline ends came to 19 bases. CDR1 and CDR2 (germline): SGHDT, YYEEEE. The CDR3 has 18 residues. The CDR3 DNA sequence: TGTGCCAGCAGCCCCCTAGCTACCGCCGATCCGAACACCGGGGAGCTGTTTTTT. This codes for CASSPLATADPNTGELFF.

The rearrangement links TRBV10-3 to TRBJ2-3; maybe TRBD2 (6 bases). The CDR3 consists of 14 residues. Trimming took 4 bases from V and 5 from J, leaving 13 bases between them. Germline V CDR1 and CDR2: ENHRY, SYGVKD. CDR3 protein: CAISGAGTVDTQYF. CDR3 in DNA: TGTGCCATCAGTGGGGCGGGAACGGTAGATACGCAGTATTTT.

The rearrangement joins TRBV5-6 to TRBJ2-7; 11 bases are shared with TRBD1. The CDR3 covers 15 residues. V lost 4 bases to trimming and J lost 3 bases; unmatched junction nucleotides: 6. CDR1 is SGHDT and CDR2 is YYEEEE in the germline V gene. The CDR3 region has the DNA TGTGCCAGCAGCACCCTGGGACAGGGGGACTACGAGCAGTACTTC. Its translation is CASSTLGQGDYEQYF.

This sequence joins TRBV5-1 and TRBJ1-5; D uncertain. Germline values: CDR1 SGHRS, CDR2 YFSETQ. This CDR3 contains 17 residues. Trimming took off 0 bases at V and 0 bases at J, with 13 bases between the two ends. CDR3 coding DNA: TGCGCCAGCAGCTTGGAGAAACAAATTTATAGCAATCAGCCCCAGCATTTT. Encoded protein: CASSLEKQIYSNQPQHF.

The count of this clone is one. Here the CDR3 DNA reads TGTGCCAGCAGTGCTAATGGACAGGGCCTACTCTATGGCTACACCTTC. This translates into CASSANGQGLLYGYTF. The gene calls are TRBV25-1 and TRBJ1-2, with 8 positions matching TRBD1. The germline CDR1 and CDR2 sequences are MGHDK and SYGVNS. The CDR3 loop spans 16 amino acids. The V gene end was trimmed by 4 bases and the J gene end by 4 bases; junction bases not matched to a gene: 11.

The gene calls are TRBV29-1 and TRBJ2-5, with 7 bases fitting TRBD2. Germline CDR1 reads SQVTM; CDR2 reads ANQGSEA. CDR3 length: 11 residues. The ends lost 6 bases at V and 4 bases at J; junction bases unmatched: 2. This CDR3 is CSVREGETQYF. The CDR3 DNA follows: TGCAGCGTCAGGGAGGGAGAGACCCAGTACTTC.

CDR3 sequence (DNA): TGTGCCAGCAGCTTAGTATCCTCCACCGGGGAGCTGTTTTTT. It is translated as CASSLVSSTGELFF. This chain links TRBV11-3 with TRBJ2-2; D not certain. Germline CDR1 SGHNT, CDR2 YENEEA. The CDR3 is made up of 14 amino acids. Trimming pared 1 base from V and 4 bases from J, leaving 7 bases between.

CDR3 coding DNA: TGTGCCAGCAGTGAAAGAGGGGGGACAGGGCGCTATCAGCCCCAGCATTTT. This gives the protein CASSERGGTGRYQPQHF. V is TRBV6-1 and J is TRBJ1-5; 9 bases map to TRBD1. The CDR3 extends over 17 amino acids. Germline values: CDR1 MNHNS, CDR2 SASEGT. With V trimmed by 2 bases and J by 5 bases, 10 bases remained unmatched.

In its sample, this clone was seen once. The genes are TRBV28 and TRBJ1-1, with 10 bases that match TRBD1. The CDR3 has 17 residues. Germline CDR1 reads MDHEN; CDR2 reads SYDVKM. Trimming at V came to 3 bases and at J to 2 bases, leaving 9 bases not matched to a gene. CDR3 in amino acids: CASSFLGQGRGNTEAFF. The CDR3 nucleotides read TGTGCCAGCAGTTTCCTGGGACAGGGGAGAGGAAACACTGAAGCTTTCTTT.

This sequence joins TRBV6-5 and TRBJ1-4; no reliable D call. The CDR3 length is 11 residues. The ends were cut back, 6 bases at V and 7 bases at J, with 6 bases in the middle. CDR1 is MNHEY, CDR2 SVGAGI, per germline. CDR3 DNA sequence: TGTGCCAGCAGCCGAGGTGAAAAACTGTTTTTT. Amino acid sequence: CASSRGEKLFF.

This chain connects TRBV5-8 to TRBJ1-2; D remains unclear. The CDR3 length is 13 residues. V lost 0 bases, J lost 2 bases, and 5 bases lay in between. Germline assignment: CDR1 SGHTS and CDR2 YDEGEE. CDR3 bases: TGTGCCAGCAGCTTGGACCGGAACTATGGCTACACCTTC. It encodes CASSLDRNYGYTF.

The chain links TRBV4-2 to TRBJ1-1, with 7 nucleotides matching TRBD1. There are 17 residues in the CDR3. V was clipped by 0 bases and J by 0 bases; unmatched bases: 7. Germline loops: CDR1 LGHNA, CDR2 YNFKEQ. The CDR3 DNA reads TGTGCCAGCAGCCAAGATATCCAGGGGGTGATGAACACTGAAGCTTTCTTT. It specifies CASSQDIQGVMNTEAFF.

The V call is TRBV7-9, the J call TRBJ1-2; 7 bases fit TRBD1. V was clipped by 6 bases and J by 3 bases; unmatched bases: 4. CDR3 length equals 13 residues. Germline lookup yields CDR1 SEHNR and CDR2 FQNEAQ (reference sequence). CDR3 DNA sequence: TGTGCCAGCAGAACAGGGGTGGACTATGGCTACACCTTC. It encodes CASRTGVDYGYTF.

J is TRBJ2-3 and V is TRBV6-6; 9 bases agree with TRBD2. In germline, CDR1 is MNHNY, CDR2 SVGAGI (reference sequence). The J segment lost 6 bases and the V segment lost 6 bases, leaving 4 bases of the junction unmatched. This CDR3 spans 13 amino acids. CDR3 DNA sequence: TGTGCCAGCAGACCAAGCGGGAGGGATACGCAGTATTTT. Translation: CASRPSGRDTQYF.